These T cell receptor beta chains were read from a single sample in a study of blood T cell repertoires in COVID-19. The protocol was immunoSEQ multiplex PCR, while the TCRdb copy is restricted to in-frame clones and leaves out a portion. The sample has 200,000 to 250,000 clones, just under 90% seen once. The material sequenced was PBMCs or T cells enriched from blood (not recorded which). The receptors here all came from a man aged 50 or older who had been exposed to COVID-19. The CDR3 runs from the conserved cysteine through the conserved F or W. The D gene is left open where the match is weak. Clone size is shown for a subset of rows, as once, few, many or a class of expanded clone.

TRBV4-1	-	TRBJ1-2	TRBD1	CASSQATGYGYTF	TGCGCCAGCAGCCAAGCGACAGGGTATGGCTACACCTTC
TRBV11-3	once	TRBJ2-1	TRBD1	CASSKGQSTSEFF	TGTGCCAGCAGCAAGGGACAGTCTACTAGTGAGTTCTTC
TRBV7-2	-	TRBJ2-7	-	CASSESYEQYF	TGTGCCAGCTCAGAATCCTACGAGCAGTACTTC
TRBV6-6	-	TRBJ2-3	TRBD2	CASSDLRGGGDTQYF	TGTGCCAGCAGTGATTTACGGGGGGGTGGAGATACGCAGTATTTT
TRBV5-1	-	TRBJ2-1	-	CASSLAGREWNEQFF	TGCGCCAGCAGCTTGGCGGGTCGGGAGTGGAATGAGCAGTTCTTC
TRBV28	-	TRBJ2-3	-	CASSYVRVSTDTQYF	TGTGCCAGCAGTTACGTCCGGGTCTCGACAGATACGCAGTATTTT
TRBV30	-	TRBJ1-2	-	CAWIRGEDYGYTF	TGTGCCTGGATCCGGGGAGAGGACTATGGCTACACCTTC
TRBV12-3/TRBV12-4	-	TRBJ1-3	-	CASSYGNTIYF	TGTGCCAGCAGCTACGGAAACACCATATATTTT
TRBV6-5	few	TRBJ1-5	-	CASSRRGRNQPQHF	TGTGCCAGCAGTCGAAGGGGAAGAAATCAGCCCCAGCATTTT
TRBV5-1	once	TRBJ2-1	TRBD1	CASTPTGQVYNEQFF	TGCGCCAGCACGCCGACGGGACAGGTATACAATGAGCAGTTCTTC
TRBV28	once	TRBJ1-2	TRBD1	CASEGTAQPSYTF	TGTGCCAGCGAGGGGACAGCCCAGCCCAGTTACACCTTC
TRBV19	-	TRBJ1-6	TRBD1	CASTRDRGPNNSPLHF	TGTGCCAGTACCCGGGACAGGGGGCCTAATAATTCACCCCTCCACTTT
TRBV3-1/TRBV3-2	-	TRBJ2-3	-	CASSQELSTDTQYF	TGTGCCAGCAGCCAAGAACTTTCCACAGATACGCAGTATTTT
TRBV5-1	-	TRBJ1-1	-	CASSSTGGTEAFF	TGCGCCAGCAGCTCGACGGGGGGGACTGAAGCTTTCTTT
TRBV2	-	TRBJ1-1	-	CASIVSRIAFF	TGTGCCAGCATTGTTTCGAGGATTGCTTTCTTT
TRBV24-1	-	TRBJ2-1	-	CATSAPDNEQFF	TGTGCCACCAGTGCCCCCGACAATGAGCAGTTCTTC
TRBV18	-	TRBJ1-1	TRBD1	CASSLTGTGGTEAFF	TGTGCCAGCTCACTCACCGGGACAGGGGGCACTGAAGCTTTCTTT
TRBV28	-	TRBJ1-5	-	CASSSPGGFQPQHF	TGTGCCAGCAGTTCCCCCGGCGGGTTTCAGCCCCAGCATTTT
TRBV18	few	TRBJ1-1	-	CASSPQQGWNTEAFF	TGTGCCAGCTCACCCCAACAGGGTTGGAACACTGAAGCTTTCTTT
TRBV18	-	TRBJ1-5	-	CASSLYSNQPQHF	TGTGCCAGCTCACTATATAGCAATCAGCCCCAGCATTTT
TRBV11-2	-	TRBJ2-1	-	CASSLGYSSYNEQFF	TGTGCCAGCAGCTTAGGATATAGCTCCTACAATGAGCAGTTCTTC
TRBV5-1	-	TRBJ1-2	-	CASSLVALNLNYGYTF	TGCGCCAGCAGCTTGGTAGCTCTGAACCTTAACTATGGCTACACCTTC
TRBV7-3	-	TRBJ2-1	TRBD2	CASSSLAASSYNEQFF	TGTGCCAGCAGCTCGCTAGCGGCAAGCTCCTACAATGAGCAGTTCTTC
TRBV7-9	-	TRBJ1-4	TRBD1	CASSKILTGAVGEKLFF	TGTGCCAGCAGCAAAATCTTAACAGGGGCGGTGGGCGAAAAACTGTTTTTT
TRBV7-9	-	TRBJ1-2	TRBD1	CASSPGTGGAPSYGYTF	TGTGCCAGCAGCCCAGGGACAGGGGGGGCCCCTTCCTATGGCTACACCTTC
TRBV2	-	TRBJ1-5	-	CASSAPSNQPQHF	TGTGCCAGCAGTGCCCCGAGCAATCAGCCCCAGCATTTT
TRBV6-6	-	TRBJ2-7	-	CASSYWGQLGSYEQYF	TGTGCCAGCAGTTACTGGGGACAACTCGGCTCCTACGAGCAGTACTTC
TRBV9	-	TRBJ2-2	-	CASSPGRQSGTGELFF	TGTGCCAGCAGCCCAGGGCGGCAGTCTGGCACCGGGGAGCTGTTTTTT
TRBV29-1	-	TRBJ1-4	TRBD1	CSAFGTGDEKLFF	TGCAGCGCCTTCGGGACAGGGGACGAAAAACTGTTTTTT
TRBV11-2	-	TRBJ2-7	-	CASSPPGVTSYEQYF	TGTGCCAGCAGCCCTCCGGGGGTAACCTCCTACGAGCAGTACTTC
TRBV11-2	once	TRBJ2-2	TRBD1	CATISRDRGFSGELFF	TGTGCCACCATTTCCCGGGACAGGGGGTTCTCCGGGGAGCTGTTTTTT
TRBV6-1	-	TRBJ2-2	-	CASSDIAGSNTGELFF	TGTGCCAGCAGTGATATTGCGGGGTCGAACACCGGGGAGCTGTTTTTT
TRBV20-1	-	TRBJ1-1	-	CSASPGVRTEAFF	TGCAGTGCTAGTCCCGGGGTTCGCACTGAAGCTTTCTTT
TRBV3-1/TRBV3-2	-	TRBJ2-3	-	CASSPRLSALTDTQYF	TGTGCCAGCAGCCCACGACTGAGCGCTCTCACAGATACGCAGTATTTT
TRBV6-1	-	TRBJ2-5	TRBD2	CASSDGAGVGTQYF	TGTGCCAGCAGTGACGGGGCGGGGGTTGGAACCCAGTACTTC
TRBV7-8	once	TRBJ2-3	-	CASSLVSWGGTADTQYF	TGTGCCAGCAGCTTAGTCTCTTGGGGAGGAACAGCGGATACGCAGTATTTT
TRBV6-5	-	TRBJ1-2	TRBD1	CASSYLRTGGDYGYTF	TGTGCCAGCAGTTACCTCCGGACAGGGGGCGACTATGGCTACACCTTC
TRBV10-3	once	TRBJ1-3	-	CAIKAQGPGNTIYF	TGTGCCATCAAGGCTCAGGGGCCCGGAAACACCATATATTTT
TRBV5-1	-	TRBJ1-6	-	CASSLVILTGPTRPLHF	TGCGCCAGCAGCTTGGTGATTTTAACAGGGCCGACTCGACCCCTCCACTTT
TRBV14	-	TRBJ2-7	TRBD1	CASSFRTGTYEQYF	TGTGCCAGCAGCTTCCGGACAGGTACTTACGAGCAGTACTTC
TRBV28	-	TRBJ1-5	-	CASTTGGDYSNQPQHF	TGTGCCAGCACCACCGGTGGAGACTATAGCAATCAGCCCCAGCATTTT
TRBV2	-	TRBJ1-3	TRBD1	CASEIGGRISGNTIYF	TGTGCCAGCGAGATAGGGGGCCGCATCTCTGGAAACACCATATATTTT
TRBV28	-	TRBJ2-1	-	CASSSPRGHEQFF	TGTGCCAGCAGTTCACCCCGTGGGCATGAGCAGTTCTTC
TRBV12-3/TRBV12-4	-	TRBJ1-5	-	CASSLEHQPQHF	TGTGCCAGCAGCCTAGAACATCAGCCCCAGCATTTT
TRBV28	-	TRBJ2-1	TRBD2	CASSRRTSDNEQFF	TGTGCCAGCAGCCGACGGACTAGCGATAATGAGCAGTTCTTC
TRBV12-3/TRBV12-4	-	TRBJ1-4	-	CASSSGQNEKLFF	TGTGCCAGCAGTTCCGGACAGAATGAAAAACTGTTTTTT
TRBV18	-	TRBJ1-2	TRBD1	CASSAGDRVGGYTF	TGTGCCAGCTCAGCTGGCGACAGGGTCGGCGGCTACACCTTC
TRBV28	-	TRBJ2-3	TRBD2	CASITSGGMPDTQYF	TGTGCCAGCATAACGAGCGGGGGGATGCCAGATACGCAGTATTTT
TRBV12-5	-	TRBJ1-2	-	CASGQANYGYTF	TGTGCTAGTGGTCAGGCCAACTATGGCTACACCTTC
TRBV5-6	-	TRBJ2-5	-	CASSLVGGTPYQETQYF	TGTGCCAGCAGCTTGGTGGGGGGGACACCGTACCAAGAGACCCAGTACTTC
TRBV18	-	TRBJ2-1	-	CASSRPGLKPGNEQFF	TGTGCCAGCTCACGACCGGGACTCAAGCCGGGCAATGAGCAGTTCTTC